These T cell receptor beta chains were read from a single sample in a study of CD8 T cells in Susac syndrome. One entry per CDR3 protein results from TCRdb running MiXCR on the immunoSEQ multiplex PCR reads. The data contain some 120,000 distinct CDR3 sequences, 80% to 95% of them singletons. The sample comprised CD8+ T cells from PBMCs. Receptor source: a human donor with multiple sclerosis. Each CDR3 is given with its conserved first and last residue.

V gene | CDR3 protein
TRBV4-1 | CASSQVLRLNTEAFF
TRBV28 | CASSLYAGTGGYEQYF
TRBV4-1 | CASSQEWRGVTDTQYF
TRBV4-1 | CASSQGGRSTDTQYF
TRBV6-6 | CASSYEGNQPQHF
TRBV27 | CASSHRDNYGYTF
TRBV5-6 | CASSLSGRTQRDTQYF
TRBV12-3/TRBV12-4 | CASSFGSFPRNEQFF
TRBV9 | CASSADRGPYGYTF
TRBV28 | CASSSGRDRVDEQYF
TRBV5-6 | CASSFEFKSPTVFGLEQFF